A single sample gave rise to the 24 T cell receptor beta chains below, sequenced in a study of blood T cell repertoires in COVID-19. Assay: immunoSEQ multiplex PCR; the TCRdb copy retains only in-frame clones and omits some. The table has over 600,000 clones, just under 90% seen once. The sequenced sample was peripheral blood. The receptors derive from a woman aged 18 to 35 with acute or convalescent COVID-19.

The chain has TRBV24-1 and TRBJ1-2; 7 nucleotides align to TRBD1. From germline, CDR1 is KGHDR and CDR2 SFDVKD. This CDR3 is 15 amino acids long. Trimming took 5 bases from V and 4 from J; bases not matched to a gene: 9. For the CDR3, the DNA is TGTGCCACCAGTGGATATACCGGGACAGTCTATGGCTACACCTTC. Amino acid sequence: CATSGYTGTVYGYTF.

The count of this clone is one. The V call is TRBV29-1, the J call TRBJ1-2; 9 positions agree with TRBD1. There are 18 residues in the CDR3. Trimming at V came to 6 bases and at J to 1 base, leaving 18 bases not matched to a gene. CDR1 and CDR2 from the germline V gene are SQVTM and ANQGSEA. DNA for the CDR3: TGCAGCGTACAACTTACAGGGGGCGGCCCACTTTTTAACTATGGCTACACCTTC. This translates into CSVQLTGGGPLFNYGYTF.

J is TRBJ2-3 and V is TRBV5-1; TRBD1 might be the D (5 bases). Trimming stripped 4 bases from V and 1 base from J, with 10 bases between. CDR3 length: 14 amino acids. Germline CDR1 reads SGHRS; CDR2 reads YFSETQ. The CDR3 here is CASSEGVGTDTQYF. CDR3 nucleotide sequence: TGCGCCAGCAGCGAAGGGGTTGGCACAGATACGCAGTATTTT.

This clone has just a few counts. The rearrangement links TRBV6-5 to TRBJ2-6; TRBD2 might be the D (7 bases). Germline V CDR1 and CDR2: MNHEY, SVGAGI. V was pared by 4 bases and J by 4 bases, with 14 bases between. This CDR3 is built from 16 residues. The CDR3 DNA reads as TGTGCCAGCAGTTTTAGGGGGGGACCCGGGGCCAACGTCCTGACTTTC. It specifies CASSFRGGPGANVLTF.

V and J are TRBV7-6 and TRBJ2-1; 12 nucleotides match TRBD2. Unmatched junction bases numbered 6, after V lost 5 bases and J lost 7 bases. Germline values: CDR1 SGHVS, CDR2 FNYEAQ. The CDR3 totals 15 residues. CDR3 DNA sequence: TGTGCCAGCAGCCACCTAGCGGGGGGGCAAAATGAGCAGTTCTTC. Amino acid sequence: CASSHLAGGQNEQFF.

The chain combines TRBV24-1 with TRBJ2-3; D perhaps matches TRBD2 (5 bases). Trimming stripped 1 base from V and 5 bases from J, with 12 bases between. Germline-derived CDR1 and CDR2 are KGHDR and SFDVKD. The CDR3 loop spans 15 amino acids. DNA of the CDR3: TGTGCCACCAGTGATTTTCCGGACTCCGTAGATACGCAGTATTTT. Amino acids: CATSDFPDSVDTQYF.

The chain employs TRBV6-5 and TRBJ1-2; D is unclear. Trimming left V 2 bases short and J 4 bases short, with 11 bases between. The germline V gene encodes CDR1 MNHEY and CDR2 SVGAGI. This CDR3 has 14 amino acids. The CDR3 nucleotides are TGTGCCAGCAGTTACGGTCCTCTAGGCTATGGCTACACCTTC. Amino acids: CASSYGPLGYGYTF.

V and J are TRBV12-5 and TRBJ1-6; TRBD1 matches 7 bases. The CDR3 spans 17 residues. Germline loops: CDR1 LGHNT, CDR2 FRNRAP. The V segment lost 6 bases and the J segment 4 bases; nucleotides outside the gene matches: 12. This CDR3 reads CASGITGARGYNSPLHF. The DNA of the CDR3 is TGTGCTAGTGGCATTACAGGGGCTCGGGGTTATAATTCACCCCTCCACTTT.

The rearrangement links TRBV5-1 to TRBJ2-3, with 8 bases matching TRBD2. Germline V gives CDR1 SGHRS, CDR2 YFSETQ. J was trimmed by 8 bases and V by 0 bases; bases with no gene match: 20. CDR3 length: 19 residues. The CDR3 DNA reads as TGCGCCAGCAGCTTGGATTCCGGGACTAGAGACAATGGGGCGGGTACGCAGTATTTT. Its protein is CASSLDSGTRDNGAGTQYF.

The genes are TRBV5-4 and TRBJ1-6; weak D call: TRBD1 (5 bases). The CDR3 consists of 13 residues. Germline assignment: CDR1 SGHNT and CDR2 YYREEE (reference sequence). Deletions cut 4 bases from V and 14 bases from J, with 16 bases between. In nucleotides, the CDR3 is TGTGCCAGCAGCGGCGGGACCTCCGGGGCCCTCCACTTT. It encodes CASSGGTSGALHF. Variable domain in full (rest from reference TRBV5-4 and TRBJ1-6): ETGVTQSPTHLIKTRGQQVTLRCSSQSGHNTVSWYQQALGQGPQFIFQYYREEENGRGNFPPRFSGLQFPNYSSELNVNALELDDSALYLCASSGGTSGALHFGNGTRLTVT.

J is TRBJ2-5 and V is TRBV24-1; 10 bases are a match to TRBD2. The junction had 3 bases not matched to a gene; V was cut back by 6 bases and J by 3 bases. This CDR3 is 14 amino acids long. The V gene's germline CDR1 is KGHDR and CDR2 SFDVKD. The CDR3 DNA is TGTGCCACCAGTTATAGCGGGGGGAAAGAGACCCAGTACTTC. Translating it yields CATSYSGGKETQYF.

The V and J genes are TRBV2 and TRBJ2-1, with 8 bases fitting TRBD1. V lost 3 bases to trimming and J lost 4 bases; unmatched junction nucleotides: 17. The CDR3 contains 19 residues. CDR1 and CDR2 from the germline V gene are SNHLY and FYNNEI. Written as DNA, the CDR3 is TGTGCCAGCAGTGAGCGCCAGGGGGCGACCGGGGTTAGGTACAATGAGCAGTTCTTC. It codes for CASSERQGATGVRYNEQFF.

This rearrangement joins TRBV2 to TRBJ2-7; 13 nucleotides agree with TRBD2. The CDR3 is 14 residues long. Germline CDR1 and CDR2: SNHLY and FYNNEI. With V trimmed by 6 bases and J by 7 bases, 6 bases remained unmatched. The CDR3: CASRGTSGVQEQYF. The CDR3 DNA reads TGTGCCAGCAGGGGGACTAGCGGGGTACAAGAGCAGTACTTC.

The chain combines TRBV7-9 with TRBJ1-5; 7 nucleotides align to TRBD1. V gave up 6 bases and J gave up 10 bases; unmatched junction bases: 9. Germline CDR1 SEHNR, CDR2 FQNEAQ (reference sequence). This CDR3 region has 13 residues. The chain's CDR3 is CASSSQGVRPQHF. The CDR3 region has the DNA TGTGCCAGCAGTTCCCAGGGGGTTCGACCCCAGCATTTT.

The CDR3 bases are TGTGCTAGTGGTTTGGGACAGGGGCACGGAAACACCATATATTTT. It specifies CASGLGQGHGNTIYF. The rearrangement links TRBV12-5 to TRBJ1-3; TRBD1 matches at 8 bases. The ends lost 1 base at V and 4 bases at J; junction bases unmatched: 3. The CDR3 sequence is 15 residues long. The germline V gene has CDR1 LGHNT and CDR2 FRNRAP.

CDR3 sequence: CASSYQGPQPQHF. The CDR3 DNA follows: TGTGCCAGCAGTTACCAGGGGCCCCAGCCCCAGCATTTT. V gene TRBV27 combines with J gene TRBJ1-5; perhaps TRBD1 as D (6 bases). Germline V lookup: CDR1 MNHEY, CDR2 SMNVEV (reference sequence). The ends were cut back, 4 bases at V and 7 bases at J, with 11 bases in the middle. The CDR3 is made up of 13 amino acids.

This clone has more than one count but fewer than ten. This sequence joins TRBV7-2 and TRBJ2-7, with D perhaps TRBD1 (6 bases). V was trimmed by 1 base and J by 7 bases, leaving 14 bases between them. There are 14 residues in the CDR3. The germline V gene has CDR1 SGHTA and CDR2 FQGNSA. DNA for the CDR3: TGTGCCAGCAGCTTAGTTTCAGGGGCCGGAGAGCAGTACTTC. This sequence encodes CASSLVSGAGEQYF.

The CDR3 sequence: CSARGTGLDNSPLHF. Written as DNA, the CDR3 is TGCAGTGCTCGTGGGACAGGGTTGGATAATTCACCCCTCCACTTT. This chain links TRBV20-1 with TRBJ1-6, with 9 bases identical to TRBD1. V trimming: 5 bases; J trimming: 5 bases; junction bases outside the gene matches: 7. Germline CDR1 and CDR2: DFQATT and SNEGSKA (reference sequence). The CDR3 extends over 15 amino acids.

The genes are TRBV28 and TRBJ2-4; D is ambiguous. The CDR3 is 12 amino acids. The germline CDR1 and CDR2 sequences are MDHEN and SYDVKM. V was pared by 2 bases and J by 4 bases, with 3 bases between. Written as DNA, the CDR3 is TGTGCCAGCAGTTTACCTAAAAACATTCAGTACTTC. This translates into CASSLPKNIQYF.

The rearrangement joins TRBV19 to TRBJ2-3, with 9 bases lining up with TRBD1. This CDR3 comprises 15 residues. Germline V lookup: CDR1 LNHDA, CDR2 SQIVND (reference sequence). V was pared by 6 bases and J by 7 bases, with 11 bases of the junction left unmatched. CDR3 nucleotide sequence: TGTGCCAGTAGCATGCCGGGACAGGGTGACTATACGCAGTATTTT. The encoded protein is CASSMPGQGDYTQYF. Combining the CDR3 with reference TRBV19 and TRBJ2-3 gives the whole variable domain DGGITQSPKYLFRKEGQNVTLSCEQNLNHDAMYWYRQDPGQGLRLIYYSQIVNDFQKGDIAEGYSVSREKKESFPLTVTSAQKNPTAFYLCASSMPGQGDYTQYFGPGTRLTVL.

This sequence joins TRBV27 and TRBJ1-2; D is possibly TRBD1 (5 bases). The V gene's germline CDR1 is MNHEY and CDR2 SMNVEV (reference sequence). Deletions cut 4 bases from V and 4 bases from J, with 13 bases between. The CDR3 length is 14 residues. CDR3 bases: TGTGCCAGCAGTTCGGGACGGGACTTCTATGGCTACACCTTC. Its protein is CASSSGRDFYGYTF.

CDR3 region: CASSLAGGFVNEQFF. The CDR3 DNA sequence: TGTGCCAGCAGTCTAGCGGGGGGTTTTGTCAATGAGCAGTTCTTC. The chain has TRBV2 and TRBJ2-1; 11 positions agree with TRBD2. The CDR3 covers 15 residues. V shed 5 bases, J shed 6 bases, and the junction held 6 bases outside the gene matches. Germline-derived CDR1 and CDR2 are SNHLY and FYNNEI.

The chain joins TRBV3-1 (or the pseudogene TRBV3-2) to TRBJ2-3; no reliable D call. Trimming stripped 4 bases from V and 1 base from J, with 6 bases between. The CDR3 is made up of 13 amino acids. Germline loops: CDR1 LGHDT, CDR2 YNNKEL (reference sequence). CDR3 residues: CASSLIGTDTQYF. In nucleotides, the CDR3 is TGTGCCAGCAGCCTAATAGGCACAGATACGCAGTATTTT.

The V call is TRBV29-1, the J call TRBJ2-3; D gene uncertain. Germline CDR1 SQVTM, CDR2 ANQGSEA. The CDR3 is made up of 12 amino acids. V was trimmed by 7 bases and J by 2 bases, leaving 10 bases between them. The CDR3 protein is CSGAQYTDTQYF. The CDR3 DNA is TGCAGCGGGGCCCAGTACACAGATACGCAGTATTTT.